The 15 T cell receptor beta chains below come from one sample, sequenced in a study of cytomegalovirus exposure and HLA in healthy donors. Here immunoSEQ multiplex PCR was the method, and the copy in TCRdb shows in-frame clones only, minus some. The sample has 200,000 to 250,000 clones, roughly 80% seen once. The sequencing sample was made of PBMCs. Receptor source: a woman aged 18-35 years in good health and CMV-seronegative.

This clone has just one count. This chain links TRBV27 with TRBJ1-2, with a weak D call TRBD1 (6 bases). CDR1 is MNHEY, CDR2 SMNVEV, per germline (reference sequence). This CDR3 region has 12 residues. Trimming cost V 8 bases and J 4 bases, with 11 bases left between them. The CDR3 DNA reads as TGTGCCAGCCGGGGGGCTGGCTATGGCTACACCTTC. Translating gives CASRGAGYGYTF.

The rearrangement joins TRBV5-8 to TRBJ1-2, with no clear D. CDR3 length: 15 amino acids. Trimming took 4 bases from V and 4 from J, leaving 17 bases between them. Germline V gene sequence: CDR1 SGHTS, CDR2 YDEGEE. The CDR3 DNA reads TGTGCCAGCAGCGGACTGGACGTTCCCTTCTATGGCTACACCTTC. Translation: CASSGLDVPFYGYTF.

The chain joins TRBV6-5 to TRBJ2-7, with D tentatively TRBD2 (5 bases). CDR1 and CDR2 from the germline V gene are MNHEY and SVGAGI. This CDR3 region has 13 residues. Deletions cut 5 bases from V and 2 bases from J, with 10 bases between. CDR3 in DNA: TGTGCCAGCAGTCCCGGGGTTCCCTACGAGCAGTACTTC. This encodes CASSPGVPYEQYF.

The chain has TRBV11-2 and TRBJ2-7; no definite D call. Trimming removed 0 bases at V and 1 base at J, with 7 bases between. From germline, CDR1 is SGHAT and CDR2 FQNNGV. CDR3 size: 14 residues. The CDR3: CASSLDRASYEQYF. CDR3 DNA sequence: TGTGCCAGCAGCTTAGACCGGGCGTCCTACGAGCAGTACTTC. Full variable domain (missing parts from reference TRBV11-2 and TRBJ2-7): EAGVAQSPRYKIIEKRQSVAFWCNPISGHATLYWYQQILGQGPKLLIQFQNNGVVDDSQLPKDRFSAERLKGVDSTLKIQPAKLEDSAVYLCASSLDRASYEQYFGPGTRLTVT.

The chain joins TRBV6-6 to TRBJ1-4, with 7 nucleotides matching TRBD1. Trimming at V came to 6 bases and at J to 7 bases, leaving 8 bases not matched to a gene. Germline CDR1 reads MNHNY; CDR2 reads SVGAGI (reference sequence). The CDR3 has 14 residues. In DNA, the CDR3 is TGTGCCAGCAGCATGACAGGGTCGGGTGAAAAACTGTTTTTT. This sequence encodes CASSMTGSGEKLFF.

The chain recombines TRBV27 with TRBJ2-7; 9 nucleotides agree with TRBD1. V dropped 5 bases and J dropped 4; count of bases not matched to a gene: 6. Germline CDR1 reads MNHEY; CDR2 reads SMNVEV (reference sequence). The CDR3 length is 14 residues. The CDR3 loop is CASSGTGIFYEQYF. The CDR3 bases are TGTGCCAGCAGTGGGACAGGGATATTTTACGAGCAGTACTTC.

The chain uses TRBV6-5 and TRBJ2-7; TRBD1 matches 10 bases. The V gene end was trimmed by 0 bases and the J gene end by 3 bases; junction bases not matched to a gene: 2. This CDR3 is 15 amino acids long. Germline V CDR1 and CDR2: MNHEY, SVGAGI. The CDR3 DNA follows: TGTGCCAGCAGTTACTCTTGGACAGGGGGCTACGAGCAGTACTTC. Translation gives CASSYSWTGGYEQYF.

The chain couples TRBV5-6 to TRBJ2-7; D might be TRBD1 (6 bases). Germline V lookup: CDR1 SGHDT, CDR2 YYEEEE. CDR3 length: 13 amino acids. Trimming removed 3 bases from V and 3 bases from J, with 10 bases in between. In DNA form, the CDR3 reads TGTGCCAGCAGCTGGGGACAAGTCTACGAGCAGTACTTC. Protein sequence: CASSWGQVYEQYF.

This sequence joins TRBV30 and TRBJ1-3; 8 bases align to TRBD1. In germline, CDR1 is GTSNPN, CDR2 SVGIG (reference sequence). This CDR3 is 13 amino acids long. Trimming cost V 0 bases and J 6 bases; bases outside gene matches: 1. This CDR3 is CAWSVQGANTIYF. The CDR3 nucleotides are TGTGCCTGGAGTGTGCAGGGGGCAAACACCATATATTTT.

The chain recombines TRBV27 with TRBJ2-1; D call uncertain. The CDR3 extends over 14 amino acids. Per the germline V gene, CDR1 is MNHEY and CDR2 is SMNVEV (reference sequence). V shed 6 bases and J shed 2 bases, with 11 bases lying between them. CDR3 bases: TGTGCCAGCAGCGTAGCAGCTACCTACAATGAGCAGTTCTTC. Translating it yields CASSVAATYNEQFF.

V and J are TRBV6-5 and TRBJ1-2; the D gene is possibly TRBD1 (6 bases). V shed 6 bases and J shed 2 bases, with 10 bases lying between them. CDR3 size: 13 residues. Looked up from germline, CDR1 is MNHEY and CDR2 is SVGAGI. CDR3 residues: CASRRTGNYGYTF. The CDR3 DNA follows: TGTGCCAGCAGGAGAACAGGGAACTATGGCTACACCTTC.

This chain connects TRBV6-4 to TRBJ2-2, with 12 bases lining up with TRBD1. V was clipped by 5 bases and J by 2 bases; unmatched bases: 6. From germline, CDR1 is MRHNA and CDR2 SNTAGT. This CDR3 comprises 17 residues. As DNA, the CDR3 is TGTGCCAGCAGTCAGGGGACAGGGGGCTCTAACACCGGGGAGCTGTTTTTT. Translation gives CASSQGTGGSNTGELFF.

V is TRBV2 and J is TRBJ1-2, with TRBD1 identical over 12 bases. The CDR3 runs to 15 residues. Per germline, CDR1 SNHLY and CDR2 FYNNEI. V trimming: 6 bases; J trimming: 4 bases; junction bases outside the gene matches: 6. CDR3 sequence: CASRRGTGGGYGYTF. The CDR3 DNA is TGTGCCAGCAGGAGGGGGACAGGGGGCGGCTATGGCTACACCTTC.

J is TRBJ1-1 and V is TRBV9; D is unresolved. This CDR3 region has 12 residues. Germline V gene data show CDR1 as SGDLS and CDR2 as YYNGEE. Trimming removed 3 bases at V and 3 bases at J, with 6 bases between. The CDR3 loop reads CASSARDTEAFF. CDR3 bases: TGTGCCAGCAGCGCGAGGGACACTGAAGCTTTCTTT. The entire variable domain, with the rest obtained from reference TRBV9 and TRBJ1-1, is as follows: DSGVTQTPKHLITATGQRVTLRCSPRSGDLSVYWYQQSLDQGLQFLIQYYNGEERAKGNILERFSAQQFPDLHSELNLSSLELGDSALYFCASSARDTEAFFGQGTRLTVV.

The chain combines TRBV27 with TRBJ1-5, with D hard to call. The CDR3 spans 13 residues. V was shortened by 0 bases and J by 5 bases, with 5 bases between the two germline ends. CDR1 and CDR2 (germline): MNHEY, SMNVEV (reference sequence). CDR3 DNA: TGTGCCAGCAGTTTATCGGGTTATCAGCCCCAGCATTTT. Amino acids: CASSLSGYQPQHF.